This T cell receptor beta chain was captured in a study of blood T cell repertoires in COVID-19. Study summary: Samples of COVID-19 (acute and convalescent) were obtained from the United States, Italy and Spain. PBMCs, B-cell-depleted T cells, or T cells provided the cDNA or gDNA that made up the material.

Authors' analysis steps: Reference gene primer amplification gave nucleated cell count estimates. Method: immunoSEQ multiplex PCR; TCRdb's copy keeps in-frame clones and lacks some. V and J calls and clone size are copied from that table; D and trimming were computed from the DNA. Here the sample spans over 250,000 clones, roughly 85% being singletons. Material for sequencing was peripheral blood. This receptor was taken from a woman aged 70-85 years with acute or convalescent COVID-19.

CDR3: CSGSTSGGINEQFF. In DNA form, the CDR3 reads TGCAGCGGCTCGACTAGCGGGGGTATCAATGAGCAGTTCTTC. The chain links TRBV29-1 to TRBJ2-1; the match to TRBD2 covers 12 bases. Germline CDR1 and CDR2: SQVTM and ANQGSEA. Germline trimming cut 7 bases from V and 6 bases from J; bases unmatched to any gene: 7. The CDR3 is made up of 14 amino acids.